These 31 T cell receptor beta chains originate from one sample sequenced in a study of T cells in Graves' hyperthyroidism and ophthalmopathy. RNA transcripts served as the template for amplifying TCR beta CDR3 regions. TCR CDR3 underwent first-round RT-PCR with the HTBI primer set. TCRdb ran MiXCR on the multiplex PCR reads and lists one entry per CDR3 protein. The sample includes about 350,000 distinct CDR3 sequences, roughly an eighth of them seen just once. Sequenced: blood. The receptors shown here come from a middle-aged woman with Graves' ophthalmopathy.

The chain recombines TRBV19 with TRBJ1-5; a weak D match, TRBD1 (6 bases). Trimming pared 4 bases from V and 0 bases from J, leaving 22 bases between. The CDR3 spans 19 residues. CDR1 LNHDA and CDR2 SQIVND come from the germline V gene (reference sequence). In DNA, the CDR3 is TGTGCCAGTAGTAGTCTTGCTCCCGGGGCAGGGGTTAGCAATCAGCCCCAGCATTTT. It encodes CASSSLAPGAGVSNQPQHF.

This clonotype was observed many times. V usage is TRBV2 and J usage is TRBJ1-2, with D perhaps TRBD1 (6 bases). Trimming took 2 bases from V and 3 from J, leaving 10 bases between them. Per the germline V gene, CDR1 is SNHLY and CDR2 is FYNNEI. The CDR3 is made up of 14 amino acids. The CDR3 reads CASSEWGHHYGYTF. DNA of the CDR3: TGTGCCAGCAGTGAATGGGGACACCACTATGGCTACACCTTC.

This clonotype showed up many times. One end of the junction is discordant with germline, which a read error may explain. J is TRBJ2-2 and V is TRBV12-3 or TRBV12-4, with 7 bases identical to TRBD1. This CDR3 spans 16 amino acids. The CDR3 loop reads CASGLMGTAKTGELFF. The DNA of the CDR3 is TGTGCCAGCGGCCTCATGGGGACAGCGAAAACCGGGGAGCTGTTTTTT.

There are a few counts of this clonotype. The V gene is TRBV20-1, the J gene TRBJ2-1; TRBD2 agrees at 7 bases. Germline CDR1 and CDR2: DFQATT and SNEGSKA (reference sequence). The V segment lost 6 bases and the J segment 7 bases; nucleotides outside the gene matches: 18. CDR3 length: 16 amino acids. Here the CDR3 reads CSAPSARLADPNEQFF. In nucleotides, the CDR3 is TGCAGTGCCCCCTCCGCGCGGCTAGCGGATCCTAATGAGCAGTTCTTC.

For this clonotype: This sequence may be a read error, since a much larger clone differs from it by one base. This sequence joins TRBV7-8 and TRBJ1-2; TRBD1 is a possible D gene (6 bases). Germline CDR1 reads SGHVS; CDR2 reads FQNEAQ. The V and J ends lost 0 bases and 7 bases respectively, with 21 bases between them. This CDR3 is built from 17 residues. The CDR3 DNA reads as TGTGCCAGCAGCTTAGCGCGGGAGGGGGGGGCCTTCTGTGGCTACACCTTC. This codes for CASSLAREGGAFCGYTF.

This chain joins TRBV19 and TRBJ2-1; 9 nucleotides match TRBD1. CDR3 length equals 15 residues. Per germline, CDR1 LNHDA and CDR2 SQIVND (reference sequence). With 2 bases clipped from V and 6 bases from J, the junction kept 5 bases outside the gene matches. This CDR3 reads CASSIPGQGFNEQFF. The DNA of the CDR3 is TGTGCCAGTAGTATACCGGGACAGGGTTTCAATGAGCAGTTCTTC.

This clonotype was seen at least ten times. The chain employs TRBV28 and TRBJ2-1; TRBD2 is a possible D gene (6 bases). Trimming pared 10 bases from V and 4 bases from J, leaving 17 bases between. Germline CDR1 MDHEN, CDR2 SYDVKM. The CDR3 runs 14 residues. CDR3 protein: CATERASEYNEQFF. The CDR3 DNA follows: TGTGCCACGGAGAGGGCTAGCGAATACAATGAGCAGTTCTTC.

The V gene is TRBV5-1, the J gene TRBJ2-5; D is unclear. The V end lost 0 bases, the J end lost 4 bases, and 16 bases lay between the germline ends. Germline assignment: CDR1 SGHRS and CDR2 YFSETQ. The CDR3 runs to 16 residues. The CDR3 region is CASSLDSILGVETQYF. CDR3 in DNA: TGCGCCAGCAGCTTGGATTCTATTCTAGGAGTAGAGACCCAGTACTTC.

In its sample, this clonotype was seen a few times. This sequence joins TRBV5-1 and TRBJ2-2; possibly TRBD1 for D (6 bases). V shed 1 base and J shed 4 bases, with 11 bases lying between them. This CDR3 spans 15 amino acids. Looked up from germline, CDR1 is SGHRS and CDR2 is YFSETQ. This CDR3 is CASSLLPGATGELFF. Here the CDR3 DNA reads TGCGCCAGCAGCTTGTTGCCAGGGGCCACCGGGGAGCTGTTTTTT. Full variable domain (missing parts from reference TRBV5-1 and TRBJ2-2): KAGVTQTPRYLIKTRGQQVTLSCSPISGHRSVSWYQQTPGQGLQFLFEYFSETQRNKGNFPGRFSGRQFSNSRSEMNVSTLELGDSALYLCASSLLPGATGELFFGEGSRLTVL.

Ten or more counts support this clonotype. The chain couples TRBV14 to TRBJ2-3; 7 nucleotides line up with TRBD1. With 2 bases clipped from V and 3 bases from J, the junction kept 2 bases outside the gene matches. The germline V gene has CDR1 SGHDN and CDR2 FVKESK. The CDR3 covers 14 residues. Here the CDR3 DNA reads TGTGCCAGCAGCCAACTACAGGGGACAGATACGCAGTATTTT. Protein sequence: CASSQLQGTDTQYF.

This clonotype was seen many times. The chain recombines TRBV6-1 with TRBJ1-1, with TRBD1 matching 9 bases. From germline, CDR1 is MNHNS and CDR2 SASEGT. V lost 5 bases, J lost 12 bases, and 7 bases stayed unmatched. This CDR3 comprises 12 residues. The CDR3 DNA sequence: TGTGCCAGCAGTTACCCCGGGACAGGGACTTTCTTT. It is translated as CASSYPGTGTFF.

This clonotype showed up many times. V usage is TRBV6-1 and J usage is TRBJ1-6; D ambiguous. V lost 6 bases and J 10 bases, leaving 13 bases between the germline ends. The CDR3 extends over 13 amino acids. Germline assignment: CDR1 MNHNS and CDR2 SASEGT. The CDR3 region is CASSTLEGSPLHF. The DNA for the CDR3 is TGTGCCAGCAGCACGCTCGAAGGGTCACCCCTCCACTTT.

This clonotype was recorded a few times. The chain uses TRBV2 and TRBJ2-2; tentative D call: TRBD1 (5 bases). In germline, CDR1 is SNHLY, CDR2 FYNNEI. V lost 2 bases, J lost 3 bases, and 10 bases lay in between. There are 15 residues in the CDR3. CDR3 sequence (DNA): TGTGCCAGCAGTGAATCACAGGTAGACACCGGGGAGCTGTTTTTT. Its translation: CASSESQVDTGELFF.

In its sample, this clonotype was seen many times. CDR3 region: CASSLAQQANTGELFF. CDR3 nucleotides: TGCGCCAGCAGCTTGGCCCAGCAGGCGAACACCGGGGAGCTGTTTTTT. The chain is built from TRBV5-1 and TRBJ2-2; D is undetermined. Germline CDR1 is SGHRS and CDR2 is YFSETQ. V gave up 0 bases and J gave up 0 bases, with 9 bases separating them. CDR3 length equals 16 residues. The whole variable domain, remainder taken from reference TRBV5-1 and TRBJ2-2, is KAGVTQTPRYLIKTRGQQVTLSCSPISGHRSVSWYQQTPGQGLQFLFEYFSETQRNKGNFPGRFSGRQFSNSRSEMNVSTLELGDSALYLCASSLAQQANTGELFFGEGSRLTVL.

The sample holds many counts of this clonotype. The gene calls are TRBV11-1 and TRBJ2-7; no reliable D call. Germline V gives CDR1 SGHAT, CDR2 FQDESV (reference sequence). This CDR3 has 14 amino acids. The V end was cut by 2 bases, the J end by 2 bases, with 10 bases between. The CDR3 bases are TGTGCCAGCAGCTTAATGGGGTCGACCTACGAGCAGTACTTC. It encodes CASSLMGSTYEQYF.

In this sample, this clonotype turned up many times. The chain joins TRBV29-1 to TRBJ2-1; 9 bases are a match to TRBD1. The CDR3 is made up of 13 amino acids. Germline V gives CDR1 SQVTM, CDR2 ANQGSEA. Losses at the gene ends were 6 bases for V and 6 bases for J; bases not matched to a gene: 6. The CDR3 loop reads CSVRDRVGNEQFF. As DNA, the CDR3 is TGCAGCGTAAGGGACAGGGTGGGCAATGAGCAGTTCTTC.

This clonotype was seen a few times. This rearrangement joins TRBV5-8 to TRBJ2-7; possibly TRBD1 for D (6 bases). V dropped 3 bases and J dropped 7 bases, with 11 bases sitting between them. Germline V CDR1 and CDR2: SGHTS, YDEGEE. The CDR3 is 12 residues long. This CDR3 is CASSYKTGEQYF. In DNA form, the CDR3 reads TGTGCCAGCAGCTACAAAACAGGGGAGCAGTACTTC.

This clonotype occurred many times. The chain has TRBV11-2 and TRBJ2-1; 8 bases are a match to TRBD1. With 4 bases clipped from V and 0 bases from J, the junction kept 14 bases outside the gene matches. Per germline, CDR1 SGHAT and CDR2 FQNNGV. The CDR3 consists of 19 residues. The CDR3 coding sequence is TGTGCCAGCAGCTACCCAATACCGCGCAGGGGGCCCTCCTACAATGAGCAGTTCTTC. Protein: CASSYPIPRRGPSYNEQFF.

CDR3 loop: CATSDPDRAHEQYF. Written as DNA, the CDR3 is TGTGCCACCAGTGATCCTGACAGGGCGCACGAGCAGTACTTC. The chain uses TRBV24-1 and TRBJ2-7; TRBD1 matches at 7 bases. The germline V gene has CDR1 KGHDR and CDR2 SFDVKD. The CDR3 contains 14 residues. Germline trimming cut 3 bases from V and 5 bases from J; bases unmatched to any gene: 6.

This clonotype was counted ten times or more. The genes are TRBV9 and TRBJ2-2; the D gene is possibly TRBD2 (5 bases). Germline V gene data show CDR1 as SGDLS and CDR2 as YYNGEE. V lost 0 bases to trimming and J lost 5 bases, with 11 bases between them. CDR3 length equals 15 residues. The CDR3 DNA follows: TGTGCCAGCAGCGTAGGGCCTGGCGGGACCGGGGAGCTGTTTTTT. Protein product: CASSVGPGGTGELFF.

This clonotype has a count of ten or more. The V call is TRBV12-3 or TRBV12-4, the J call TRBJ2-1; D is unresolved. This CDR3 region has 11 residues. V lost 3 bases and J lost 5, with 2 bases in between. CDR3: CASSFNNEQFF. CDR3 coding DNA: TGTGCCAGCAGTTTTAACAATGAGCAGTTCTTC.

V usage is TRBV6-5 and J usage is TRBJ2-7; TRBD1 matches 12 bases. This CDR3 has 15 residues. Looked up from germline, CDR1 is MNHEY and CDR2 is SVGAGI. With V trimmed by 4 bases and J by 7 bases, 8 bases remained unmatched. The CDR3 reads CASSFRDRGQGEQYF. As DNA, the CDR3 is TGTGCCAGCAGTTTTCGGGACAGGGGGCAGGGGGAGCAGTACTTC.

This clonotype was detected many times. V usage is TRBV6-1 and J usage is TRBJ1-2; D gene ambiguous. Trimming cost V 3 bases and J 4 bases, with 6 bases left between them. Per the germline V gene, CDR1 is MNHNS and CDR2 is SASEGT. The CDR3 sequence is 12 residues long. The CDR3 DNA is TGTGCCAGCAGTGATAGGGCCTATGGCTACACCTTC. It yields the protein CASSDRAYGYTF.

The rearrangement joins TRBV30 to TRBJ1-1; tentative D call: TRBD1 (6 bases). Trimming shortened V by 1 base and J by 7 bases, and 10 bases separated the two germline ends. The CDR3 has 12 residues. Looked up from germline, CDR1 is GTSNPN and CDR2 is SVGIG (reference sequence). The DNA of the CDR3 is TGTGCCTGGAGTGGAGGGGGTGGTGAAGCTTTCTTT. This codes for CAWSGGGGEAFF.

V usage is TRBV29-1 and J usage is TRBJ2-7; a weak D match, TRBD2 (6 bases). Germline V gene lookup returns CDR1 SQVTM and CDR2 ANQGSEA. V lost 4 bases and J 1 base, leaving 14 bases between the germline ends. The CDR3 runs 14 residues. CDR3 sequence: CSVGGLLPSYEQYF. In DNA form, the CDR3 reads TGCAGCGTTGGGGGACTCCTGCCGTCCTACGAGCAGTACTTC.

In this sample, this clonotype turned up many times. The gene calls are TRBV20-1 and TRBJ2-1; no clear D. V lost 6 bases and J 3 bases, leaving 12 bases between the germline ends. Germline V gene sequence: CDR1 DFQATT, CDR2 SNEGSKA (reference sequence). This CDR3 is built from 13 residues. For the CDR3, the DNA is TGCAGTGCCCGTGGCCTTATCTACAATGAGCAGTTCTTC. Translated, it gives CSARGLIYNEQFF.

This clonotype was picked up many times. The chain carries TRBV3-1 and TRBJ2-5; 7 bases match TRBD2. CDR3 length: 16 amino acids. Germline lookup yields CDR1 LGHDT and CDR2 YNNKEL (reference sequence). J lost 3 bases, V lost 4 bases, and 11 bases had no gene match. CDR3 amino acids: CASSRSGAGTKETQYF. CDR3 coding DNA: TGTGCCAGCAGCCGCTCAGGAGCGGGGACCAAAGAGACCCAGTACTTC.

This clonotype was observed many times. The CDR3 is CASKGQGGNRNYGYTF. The DNA for the CDR3 is TGTGCCAGCAAAGGACAGGGGGGAAACCGTAACTATGGCTACACCTTC. The rearrangement links TRBV2 to TRBJ1-2, with 10 bases lining up with TRBD1. The trim removed 7 bases at V and 1 base at J, leaving 9 bases unmatched. Germline V lookup: CDR1 SNHLY, CDR2 FYNNEI. This CDR3 is built from 16 residues.

The sample holds many counts of this clonotype. The chain recombines TRBV20-1 with TRBJ2-1; D call uncertain. The CDR3 has 14 residues. Per germline, CDR1 DFQATT and CDR2 SNEGSKA (reference sequence). Deletions cut 3 bases from V and 3 bases from J, with 12 bases between. The CDR3 loop reads CSARGQPNYNEQFF. In DNA form, the CDR3 reads TGCAGTGCTAGGGGCCAACCAAACTACAATGAGCAGTTCTTC.

As regards this clonotype: This may stem from a read error, because a much larger clone lies one nucleotide away. The chain uses TRBV20-1 and TRBJ2-1; D not resolved. Germline V gene sequence: CDR1 DFQATT, CDR2 SNEGSKA (reference sequence). This CDR3 contains 13 residues. The V end lost 6 bases, the J end lost 6 bases, and 15 bases lay between the germline ends. CDR3 sequence: CSAQAVVGNEQFF. The CDR3 DNA sequence: TGCAGTGCCCAGGCGGTAGTGGGCAATGAGCAGTTCTTC.

This clonotype has at least ten counts. CDR3 in amino acids: CASSWDRENSPLHF. The DNA of the CDR3 is TGTGCCAGCAGTTGGGACAGGGAGAATTCACCCCTCCACTTT. The chain carries TRBV2 and TRBJ1-6, with 9 bases that match TRBD1. The germline V gene has CDR1 SNHLY and CDR2 FYNNEI. The CDR3 consists of 14 residues. V gave up 5 bases and J gave up 7 bases; unmatched junction bases: 3.